The 11 T cell receptor beta chains below come from one sample, sequenced in a study of T cell repertoires in cytomegalovirus infection. Their cognate antigens are unknown. Each CDR3 protein is one row after TCRdb ran MiXCR on the reads. The table records about 500,000 distinct CDR3 sequences, about 33% of them present only once. The sequenced sample was cultured PBMCs, obtained from culture after CMV antigen stimulation. The receptors were gathered from a human donor in good health (CMV status not recorded). Some clones in this sample may be carry-over from other donors' samples.

The V gene is TRBV29-1, the J gene TRBJ2-3; D perhaps matches TRBD2 (5 bases). The CDR3 is 13 residues long. The V end lost 7 bases, the J end lost 3 bases, and 14 bases lay between the germline ends. Germline CDR1 and CDR2: SQVTM and ANQGSEA. The CDR3 nucleotides are TGCAGCGCCGGAGGTAGATCTACAGATACGCAGTATTTT. This translates into CSAGGRSTDTQYF.

This clonotype was seen many times. Here the CDR3 reads CASSLSARAVSYEQYF. For the CDR3, the DNA is TGTGCCAGCAGCTTAAGCGCCAGGGCGGTCTCCTACGAGCAGTACTTC. The J gene is TRBJ2-7, the V gene TRBV7-2; weak D call: TRBD1 (5 bases). The CDR3 consists of 16 residues. Germline CDR1 reads SGHTA; CDR2 reads FQGNSA. V dropped 2 bases and J dropped 0 bases, with 14 bases sitting between them.

The sample holds a few counts of this clonotype. The chain combines TRBV12-3 or TRBV12-4 with TRBJ1-2; TRBD1 matches 9 bases. The ends lost 5 bases at V and 3 bases at J; junction bases unmatched: 7. This CDR3 spans 15 amino acids. CDR3 DNA sequence: TGTGCCAGCAGTCCAGGGACAGGGAGATACTATGGCTACACCTTC. Translating gives CASSPGTGRYYGYTF.

This clonotype was seen repeatedly, ten times or more. CDR3 DNA: TGTGCCAGCAGCCCGAGACTAGCGGCAGACCAAGAGACCCAGTACTTC. The encoded protein is CASSPRLAADQETQYF. The V gene is TRBV11-3, the J gene TRBJ2-5, with 9 bases aligning to TRBD2. CDR3 size: 16 residues. J was trimmed by 0 bases and V by 5 bases; bases with no gene match: 7. Per germline, CDR1 SGHNT and CDR2 YENEEA.

Many counts were recorded for this clonotype. The V and J genes are TRBV7-2 and TRBJ2-7; 8 positions match TRBD1. CDR1 SGHTA and CDR2 FQGNSA come from the germline V gene. The ends lost 3 bases at V and 4 bases at J; junction bases unmatched: 5. The CDR3 has 14 amino acids. The chain's CDR3 is CASSFGQGTYEQYF. The CDR3, as DNA: TGTGCCAGCAGCTTCGGACAGGGAACATACGAGCAGTACTTC.

This clonotype has just a few counts. The genes are TRBV20-1 and TRBJ2-2; 10 bases align to TRBD2. The V segment lost 6 bases and the J segment 6 bases; nucleotides outside the gene matches: 10. This CDR3 is 15 amino acids long. The germline CDR1 and CDR2 sequences are DFQATT and SNEGSKA (reference sequence). The CDR3 nucleotides read TGCAGTGCCCGACTAGCGGGTGGTTGGGCCGGGGAGCTGTTTTTT. Residues: CSARLAGGWAGELFF.

This clonotype was seen a handful of times. The chain recombines TRBV19 with TRBJ1-1, with 8 positions matching TRBD1. There are 15 residues in the CDR3. With 5 bases clipped from V and 1 base from J, the junction kept 6 bases outside the gene matches. Germline assignment: CDR1 LNHDA and CDR2 SQIVND (reference sequence). Here the CDR3 DNA reads TGTGCCAGTAGTGCTACAGGGGGATCGAACACTGAAGCTTTCTTT. Amino acid sequence: CASSATGGSNTEAFF.

V gene TRBV28 combines with J gene TRBJ2-5; 7 nucleotides match TRBD1. Germline V gives CDR1 MDHEN, CDR2 SYDVKM. With V trimmed by 5 bases and J by 4 bases, 4 bases remained unmatched. This CDR3 spans 13 amino acids. CDR3 region: CASSPGQLETQYF. DNA of the CDR3: TGTGCCAGCAGTCCGGGACAGCTAGAGACCCAGTACTTC.

This clonotype was counted many times. V and J are TRBV7-2 and TRBJ2-4; no firm D call. Deletions cut 6 bases from V and 0 bases from J, with 15 bases between. The CDR3 contains 16 residues. Looked up from germline, CDR1 is SGHTA and CDR2 is FQGNSA. The CDR3 DNA follows: TGTGCCAGCAGAGTAACGGCTTTCCCAGCCAAAAACATTCAGTACTTC. It is translated as CASRVTAFPAKNIQYF.

In this sample, this clonotype turned up once. The chain joins TRBV19 to TRBJ1-2; D is possibly TRBD1 (5 bases). Germline V gene data show CDR1 as LNHDA and CDR2 as SQIVND (reference sequence). The CDR3 runs to 13 residues. Trimming cost V 9 bases and J 1 base, with 12 bases left between them. For the CDR3, the DNA is TGTGCCAGCGGACATCTTCTTAACTATGGCTACACCTTC. This translates into CASGHLLNYGYTF.

Ten or more counts support this clonotype. This chain connects TRBV7-2 to TRBJ2-3; the D is unclear. Per the germline V gene, CDR1 is SGHTA and CDR2 is FQGNSA. Trimming took 1 base from V and 2 from J, leaving 7 bases between them. The CDR3 sequence is 14 residues long. CDR3 in amino acids: CASSLDTFTDTQYF. As DNA, the CDR3 is TGTGCCAGCAGCTTAGACACTTTCACAGATACGCAGTATTTT.